This is a list of T cell receptor beta chains from one sample in a study of blood T cell repertoires in COVID-19. Generated by immunoSEQ multiplex PCR, the TCRdb table keeps only in-frame clones and is missing some. The data contain some 150,000 clones, about 80% of them singletons. Sequencing was performed on peripheral blood. The receptors come from a woman older than 75 with acute or convalescent COVID-19. Both conserved end residues are trimmed from each CDR3. The order of the fields is J gene, V gene, CDR3 protein.

>TRBJ1-1|TRBV18
ASSLPGGATEAF
>TRBJ1-1|TRBV11-2
ATPAGPEAF
>TRBJ1-5|TRBV19
ASSIGGGLQPQH
>TRBJ1-1|TRBV2
ASSRQGEAF
>TRBJ1-1|TRBV7-3
ASSLRGVGTEAF
>TRBJ2-1|TRBV18
ASSPEARPGGEQF
>TRBJ1-1|TRBV11-2
ASSAGVDTEAF
>TRBJ1-4|TRBV20-1
SASGEKLF
>TRBJ2-7|TRBV11-2
ASSPHPGTGMDHEQY
>TRBJ1-2|TRBV4-1
ASSQEGTGGGYGYT
>TRBJ2-5|TRBV9
ASSATRGGRQETQY
>TRBJ2-2|TRBV11-2
ASSQTGTGNTGELF
>TRBJ2-1|TRBV24-1
ATSGRGTSGGAYNEQF
>TRBJ1-6|TRBV10-3
AISATTGTPRSPLH
>TRBJ1-3|TRBV11-2
ASSLFGSGNTIY
>TRBJ2-1|TRBV10-3
ASSIMGPEQF
>TRBJ1-1|TRBV19
ASSAQGPGEAF